This is a list of T cell receptor beta chains from one sample in a study of Ad26.COV2.S vaccination and SARS-CoV-2 variants. Sequencing was performed with immunoSEQ multiplex PCR; in TCRdb, only in-frame clones are kept and a portion is missing. The sample includes about 410,000 clones, less than 90% seen only once; the top ten take approximately 3.7%. Specimen: peripheral blood, collected in a trial of Ad26.COV2.S vaccine versus placebo. Receptor source: a person aged 18-65 years who received the Ad26.COV2.S COVID-19 vaccine or a placebo. Each CDR3 is given with its conserved first and last residue.

TRBV24-1,TRBJ2-3,CATSEPPGQGTRDTQYF
TRBV2,TRBJ2-1,CASSEWNPSYNEQFF
TRBV4-1,TRBJ1-3,CASTSLGGTGNTIYF
TRBV6-5,TRBJ2-7,CASSYWAGSAYEQYF
TRBV7-2,TRBJ1-2,CASSPTSLSTGGYGYTF
TRBV5-8,TRBJ1-2,CASRGQAYNYGYTF
TRBV7-2,TRBJ1-4,CASSFEGQWGEKLFF
TRBV5-4,TRBJ2-3,CASSQDRGTDTQYF
TRBV19,TRBJ1-5,CASSMWGLGLSNQPQHF
TRBV5-1,TRBJ2-7,CASSLGRTSYEQYF
TRBV7-9,TRBJ2-5,CASSLGGNNPTQYF
TRBV15,TRBJ2-1,CATSRITGRPFVRDEQFF
TRBV5-4,TRBJ2-7,CASSQPAGREQYF
TRBV12-3/TRBV12-4,TRBJ2-2,CAAGATGELFF
TRBV10-1,TRBJ1-1,CASSDSDVGAFF
TRBV6-5,TRBJ1-4,CASSYLRTVEKLFF
TRBV7-9,TRBJ2-3,CASSLSDRGPKDTQYF
TRBV18,TRBJ2-1,CASSPPGGGDYNEQFF
TRBV7-9,TRBJ1-2,CASSLGGGGYTF
TRBV7-8,TRBJ2-3,CASSLLSQQAQYF
TRBV11-3,TRBJ1-1,CASSSSGESTEAFF
TRBV6-2/TRBV6-3,TRBJ2-2,CASSPPGELFF
TRBV5-4,TRBJ2-3,CASSYTLTGLPSLTDTQYF
TRBV9,TRBJ1-1,CASSVVQGGEAFF
TRBV5-1,TRBJ2-7,CASSLVGQENTYEQYF
TRBV10-2,TRBJ2-5,CASSGLAGIQETQYF
TRBV6-1,TRBJ1-1,CASSDGRHTEAFF
TRBV18,TRBJ1-4,CASSPIQGGEKLFF
TRBV5-1,TRBJ1-5,CASSLAGGVQPQHF
TRBV4-3,TRBJ1-6,CASSQEPDLGSPLHF
TRBV18,TRBJ2-5,CASSPPDSDLETQYF
TRBV30,TRBJ1-1,CAWSPVNTEAFF
TRBV6-6,TRBJ1-1,CASRGPGTEAFF
TRBV3-1/TRBV3-2,TRBJ1-1,CASSQLAGNTEAFF
TRBV7-9,TRBJ1-2,CASSLQGYGYTF
TRBV10-2,TRBJ2-3,CASSGASGLNSDTQYF
TRBV7-8,TRBJ1-6,CASSSLRGTGSPLHF
TRBV7-9,TRBJ2-1,CASSLGEGDEQFF
TRBV5-1,TRBJ2-1,CASSTGTSPLNEQFF
TRBV5-4,TRBJ2-5,CASSLGAEELAQYF
TRBV5-6,TRBJ2-7,CASSLSRGEQYF
TRBV6-1,TRBJ1-2,CASSERNDYGYTF
TRBV11-1,TRBJ2-7,CASSSRGQGTYEQYF